The 3 T cell receptor beta chains reported below all come from one sample, sequenced in a study of blood T cell repertoires in COVID-19. Produced via immunoSEQ multiplex PCR; TCRdb's table is partial and in-frame only. The top ten clones hold about 4.7% of a sample with approximately 45,000 clones, approximately 87% of them seen once. What was sequenced was peripheral blood. Every receptor here comes from a human donor in a cohort sampled during active COVID-19.

The chain links TRBV4-1 to TRBJ2-7; TRBD2 matches 13 bases. Germline CDR1 and CDR2: MGHRA and YSYEKL. CDR3 length equals 16 residues. V was pared by 4 bases and J by 2 bases, with 5 bases of the junction left unmatched. The CDR3 region has the DNA TGCGCCAGCAGCCTACTAGCGGGAGGGGGGACCTACGAGCAGTACTTC. The encoded protein is CASSLLAGGGTYEQYF.

The V and J genes are TRBV7-2 and TRBJ1-2; TRBD1 matches at 9 bases. This CDR3 is built from 16 residues. The V segment lost 3 bases and the J segment 1 base; nucleotides outside the gene matches: 6. Per the germline V gene, CDR1 is SGHTA and CDR2 is FQGNSA. The CDR3 coding sequence is TGTGCCAGCAGCTTTGGACAGGGGAAAATTAACTATGGCTACACCTTC. Protein: CASSFGQGKINYGYTF.

The J gene is TRBJ2-1, the V gene TRBV24-1; a possible D gene is TRBD2 (7 bases). Per the germline V gene, CDR1 is KGHDR and CDR2 is SFDVKD. Trimming left V 0 bases short and J 1 base short, with 9 bases between. The CDR3 runs to 16 residues. This CDR3 reads CATSDLEGGSYNEQFF. CDR3 in DNA: TGTGCCACCAGTGATTTGGAGGGGGGGTCCTACAATGAGCAGTTCTTC.